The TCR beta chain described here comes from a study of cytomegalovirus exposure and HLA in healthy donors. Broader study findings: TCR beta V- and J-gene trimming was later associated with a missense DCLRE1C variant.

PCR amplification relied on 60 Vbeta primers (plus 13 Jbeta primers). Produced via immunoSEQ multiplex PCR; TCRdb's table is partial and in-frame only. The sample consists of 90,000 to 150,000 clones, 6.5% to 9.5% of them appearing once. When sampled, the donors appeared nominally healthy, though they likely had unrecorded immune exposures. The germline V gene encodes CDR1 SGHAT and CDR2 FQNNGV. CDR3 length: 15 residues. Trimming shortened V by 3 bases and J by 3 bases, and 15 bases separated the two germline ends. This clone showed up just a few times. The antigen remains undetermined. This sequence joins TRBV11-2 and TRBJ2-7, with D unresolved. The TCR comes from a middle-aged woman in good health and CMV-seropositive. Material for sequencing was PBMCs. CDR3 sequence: CASSFSPTEDYEQYF. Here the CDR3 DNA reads TGTGCCAGCAGCTTTTCCCCTACAGAAGACTACGAGCAGTACTTC. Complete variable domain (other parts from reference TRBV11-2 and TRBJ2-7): EAGVAQSPRYKIIEKRQSVAFWCNPISGHATLYWYQQILGQGPKLLIQFQNNGVVDDSQLPKDRFSAERLKGVDSTLKIQPAKLEDSAVYLCASSFSPTEDYEQYFGPGTRLTVT.